These 26 T cell receptor beta chains originate from one sample sequenced in a study of Graves' ophthalmopathy and Graves' hyperthyroidism (dated 2018 in TCRdb). The sample was run on an Illumina HiSeq 2000. For repertoire sequencing, TCR beta CDR3 regions were amplified from RNA transcripts. HTBI primers and the Qiagen OneStep RT-PCR kit were used in a first-round RT-PCR, which was followed by a second-round multiplex PCR, size selection and purification. Using fastp trimming at Q25 and MiXCR clonotype assembly, TCRdb reanalyzed the public sequencing data and kept in-frame beta chains. Each CDR3 protein appears once, grouped with its most common genes and DNA. The sample table contains approximately 150,000 distinct CDR3 sequences; only one count was recorded for roughly 36% of them. The ten top clones hold approximately 9% of the sample. Specimen: peripheral blood. The receptors here all came from a man aged 25-45 years with Graves' ophthalmopathy. Donor details come from another sample of the same person, matched by shared clones.

V gene TRBV11-2 combines with J gene TRBJ2-7; a possible D gene is TRBD2 (6 bases). The germline V and J ends were trimmed by 3 bases and 0 bases, with 12 bases remaining between them. The CDR3 runs to 15 residues. Germline V gene data show CDR1 as SGHAT and CDR2 as FQNNGV. CDR3 nucleotide sequence: TGTGCCAGCAGCTTGGAGGGGATCCGCTCCTACGAGCAGTACTTC. It is translated as CASSLEGIRSYEQYF.

This clonotype was seen at least ten times. The chain employs TRBV30 and TRBJ1-1; D remains ambiguous. Germline V lookup: CDR1 GTSNPN, CDR2 SVGIG (reference sequence). The V end lost 3 bases, the J end lost 1 base, and 12 bases lay between the germline ends. This CDR3 comprises 14 residues. The CDR3 region has the DNA TGTGCCTGGAGCGGGGAGGATCGGAACACTGAAGCTTTCTTT. As protein: CAWSGEDRNTEAFF.

This clonotype showed up many times. This rearrangement joins TRBV7-8 to TRBJ1-2, with 10 bases identical to TRBD1. Looked up from germline, CDR1 is SGHVS and CDR2 is FQNEAQ. The CDR3 is made up of 14 amino acids. V shed 5 bases, J shed 7 bases, and the junction held 7 bases outside the gene matches. The CDR3 sequence is CASSLGQGGGGYTF. In nucleotides, the CDR3 is TGTGCCAGCAGCCTCGGACAGGGGGGCGGTGGCTACACCTTC.

The rearrangement joins TRBV10-3 to TRBJ2-5; tentative D call: TRBD1 (5 bases). Trimming pared 9 bases from V and 1 base from J, leaving 12 bases between. CDR1 is ENHRY and CDR2 is SYGVKD in the germline V gene. The CDR3 covers 13 residues. Written as DNA, the CDR3 is TGTGCCATAGGAACAGGCCCCCAAGAGACCCAGTACTTC. It specifies CAIGTGPQETQYF.

This clonotype has at least ten counts. The V and J genes are TRBV30 and TRBJ1-2; tentatively, D is TRBD1 (6 bases). V gave up 0 bases and J gave up 8 bases, with 13 bases separating them. Germline V gene data show CDR1 as GTSNPN and CDR2 as SVGIG (reference sequence). The CDR3 consists of 13 residues. The CDR3 loop is CAWSVRSQGGYTF. The CDR3 bases are TGTGCCTGGAGTGTCCGGAGTCAGGGGGGCTACACCTTC.

This clonotype was counted many times. The chain joins TRBV4-2 to TRBJ2-7; 8 bases line up with TRBD1. The germline CDR1 and CDR2 sequences are LGHNA and YNFKEQ. The trim removed 0 bases at V and 6 bases at J, leaving 7 bases unmatched. CDR3 length: 15 residues. In DNA form, the CDR3 reads TGTGCCAGCAGCCAAGATCTCAGGGGGCTGGTCGAGCAGTACTTC. It translates to CASSQDLRGLVEQYF.

This clonotype was seen at least ten times. The DNA of the CDR3 is TGCAGTGCCGGGACAGGGGCCACTGAAGCTTTCTTT. Encoded protein: CSAGTGATEAFF. This rearrangement joins TRBV20-1 to TRBJ1-1, with TRBD1 matching over 10 bases. Germline assignment: CDR1 DFQATT and CDR2 SNEGSKA (reference sequence). The junction had 2 bases not matched to a gene; V was cut back by 6 bases and J by 4 bases. The CDR3 has 12 residues.

This clonotype was counted many times. The chain links TRBV27 to TRBJ2-7; no definite D call. This CDR3 is built from 12 residues. Germline-derived CDR1 and CDR2 are MNHEY and SMNVEV (reference sequence). Trimming left V 3 bases short and J 6 bases short, with 9 bases between. The CDR3: CASSLIGSEQYF. The CDR3 nucleotides read TGTGCCAGCAGTTTGATCGGCTCCGAGCAGTACTTC.

This clonotype occurred many times. The chain carries TRBV3-1 and TRBJ1-2, with D possibly being TRBD1 (5 bases). The CDR3 is 13 amino acids. The V end lost 2 bases, the J end lost 4 bases, and 8 bases lay between the germline ends. Looked up from germline, CDR1 is LGHDT and CDR2 is YNNKEL (reference sequence). The CDR3 protein is CASSQNRTYGYTF. The CDR3 bases are TGTGCCAGCAGCCAAAACAGGACCTATGGCTACACCTTC.

This clonotype was seen at least ten times. The chain couples TRBV11-1 to TRBJ2-2; TRBD2 aligns across 10 bases. The germline V gene has CDR1 SGHAT and CDR2 FQDESV (reference sequence). The CDR3 is 19 amino acids. Trimming cost V 5 bases and J 1 base; bases outside gene matches: 13. The CDR3 region is CASSPGLGLAEKNTGELFF. For the CDR3, the DNA is TGTGCCAGCAGCCCGGGACTAGGACTAGCGGAAAAGAACACCGGGGAGCTGTTTTTT.

This clonotype was recorded a few times. This rearrangement joins TRBV7-2 to TRBJ2-7; D remains ambiguous. CDR1 and CDR2 from the germline V gene are SGHTA and FQGNSA. CDR3 length equals 14 residues. The V gene lost 1 base and the J gene lost 2 bases, with 9 bases spanning the gap. CDR3 residues: CASSLVRLAYEQYF. CDR3 DNA: TGTGCCAGCAGCTTAGTTCGTCTAGCCTACGAGCAGTACTTC.

The chain uses TRBV10-1 and TRBJ1-1; no reliable D call. The germline V and J ends were trimmed by 1 base and 5 bases, with 8 bases remaining between them. Per germline, CDR1 WNHNN and CDR2 SYGVQD (reference sequence). The CDR3 extends over 13 amino acids. The CDR3 coding sequence is TGCGCCAGCAGTGAGTATGGGGAGACTGAAGCTTTCTTT. Protein: CASSEYGETEAFF.

V gene TRBV19 combines with J gene TRBJ1-5; D perhaps matches TRBD1 (5 bases). There are 14 residues in the CDR3. The ends were cut back, 2 bases at V and 2 bases at J, with 7 bases in the middle. Looked up from germline, CDR1 is LNHDA and CDR2 is SQIVND (reference sequence). The CDR3 DNA is TGTGCCAGTAGTATATTGGGGGGCAATCAGCCCCAGCATTTT. As protein: CASSILGGNQPQHF.

The rearrangement joins TRBV12-3 or TRBV12-4 to TRBJ1-2; TRBD1 agrees at 8 bases. The CDR3 contains 14 residues. J was trimmed by 5 bases and V by 2 bases; bases with no gene match: 4. This CDR3 is CASSLQGAGYGYTF. For the CDR3, the DNA is TGTGCCAGCAGTTTACAGGGGGCGGGGTATGGCTACACCTTC.

CDR3 loop: CASSLVGGGSPLHF. CDR3 bases: TGTGCCAGCAGCTTAGTGGGGGGAGGTTCACCCCTCCACTTT. This chain connects TRBV7-2 to TRBJ1-6; tentative D call: TRBD1 (5 bases). The V end was cut by 1 base, the J end by 9 bases, with 10 bases between. The CDR3 covers 14 residues. Germline values: CDR1 SGHTA, CDR2 FQGNSA.

Note on this clonotype: One end of the junction fails to match germline, which may point to a read error. The chain combines TRBV4-2 with TRBJ1-1, with 10 nucleotides matching TRBD1. The CDR3 runs to 15 residues. CDR1 and CDR2 from the germline V gene are LGHNA and YNFKEQ. The CDR3 coding sequence is TGTGCTAGCAGCCAAGATAGGGACAGGGGCACTGAAGCTTTCTTT. This sequence encodes CASSQDRDRGTEAFF.

Ten or more counts support this clonotype. The chain carries TRBV13 and TRBJ1-1; D is ambiguous. The CDR3 consists of 17 residues. Germline CDR1 reads PRHDT; CDR2 reads FYEKMQ (reference sequence). V dropped 4 bases and J dropped 1 base, with 19 bases sitting between them. For the CDR3, the DNA is TGTGCCAGCAGCTCGAGATTCGTATATGAAAAGAACACTGAAGCTTTCTTT. Its translation is CASSSRFVYEKNTEAFF.

The rearrangement links TRBV19 to TRBJ2-7, with a possible D match to TRBD1 (6 bases). The CDR3 covers 15 residues. Trimming took off 5 bases at V and 5 bases at J, with 19 bases between the two ends. CDR1 and CDR2 from the germline V gene are LNHDA and SQIVND (reference sequence). CDR3 amino acids: CASSPMDSPEDEQYF. DNA of the CDR3: TGTGCCAGTAGTCCGATGGACAGCCCTGAGGACGAGCAGTACTTC. The full variable domain, its missing parts supplied by reference TRBV19 and TRBJ2-7, is DGGITQSPKYLFRKEGQNVTLSCEQNLNHDAMYWYRQDPGQGLRLIYYSQIVNDFQKGDIAEGYSVSREKKESFPLTVTSAQKNPTAFYLCASSPMDSPEDEQYFGPGTRLTVT.

This clonotype was seen a handful of times. The rearrangement uses TRBV28 and TRBJ2-5; TRBD1 aligns across 8 bases. CDR3 length equals 14 residues. Germline lookup yields CDR1 MDHEN and CDR2 SYDVKM. With V trimmed by 3 bases and J by 6 bases, 6 bases remained unmatched. The CDR3 region has the DNA TGTGCCAGCAGTTTCTCAGGGGGCGTGAAGACCCAGTACTTC. The encoded protein is CASSFSGGVKTQYF.

The V call is TRBV29-1, the J call TRBJ1-2, with D perhaps TRBD1 (5 bases). The V gene lost 6 bases and the J gene lost 4 bases, with 21 bases spanning the gap. This CDR3 comprises 15 residues. In germline, CDR1 is SQVTM, CDR2 ANQGSEA. The CDR3 sequence: CSVPVATGVRYGYTF. Here the CDR3 DNA reads TGCAGCGTGCCCGTCGCAACAGGTGTCCGCTATGGCTACACCTTC.

This clonotype was counted ten times or more. An end of the junction differs from the germline gene, which may be a read error. V gene TRBV7-7 combines with J gene TRBJ2-7, with D possibly being TRBD1 (5 bases). The CDR3 has 15 amino acids. The germline V gene encodes CDR1 SSHAT and CDR2 FNYEAQ (reference sequence). Here the CDR3 DNA reads TGTGCTAGCAGCTTAGAGCCAGGGTACTTCTACGAGCAGTACTTC. Translated: CASSLEPGYFYEQYF.

This chain uses TRBV7-2 with TRBJ2-3; the D gene is possibly TRBD1 (5 bases). V lost 5 bases to trimming and J lost 0 bases, with 9 bases between them. CDR1 SGHTA and CDR2 FQGNSA come from the germline V gene. The CDR3 contains 14 residues. The CDR3 coding sequence is TGTGCCAGCAGCAGAGACAGTAGCACAGATACGCAGTATTTT. Amino acid sequence: CASSRDSSTDTQYF.

This CDR3 is CASRGTGPQETQYF. CDR3 in DNA: TGTGCCAGCAGGGGGACAGGGCCCCAAGAGACCCAGTACTTC. V gene TRBV6-1 combines with J gene TRBJ2-5, with TRBD1 matching over 9 bases. J was trimmed by 1 base and V by 6 bases; bases with no gene match: 3. The CDR3 is 14 residues long. Germline assignment: CDR1 MNHNS and CDR2 SASEGT.

This clonotype was detected ten times or more. The rearrangement uses TRBV18 and TRBJ2-2, with D uncertain. V lost 0 bases, J lost 3 bases, and 5 bases lay in between. The CDR3 consists of 14 residues. CDR1 KGHSH and CDR2 LQKENI come from the germline V gene. This CDR3 is CASSPPGYTGELFF. CDR3 bases: TGTGCCAGCTCACCACCAGGGTACACCGGGGAGCTGTTTTTT.

This clonotype was counted many times. This rearrangement joins TRBV28 to TRBJ2-4; TRBD1 agrees at 9 bases. The ends lost 3 bases at V and 1 base at J; junction bases unmatched: 7. The CDR3 has 17 amino acids. The germline V gene encodes CDR1 MDHEN and CDR2 SYDVKM. CDR3 in DNA: TGTGCCAGCAGTTTCCACGACAGGGGGGGGGCCAAAAACATTCAGTACTTC. Its protein is CASSFHDRGGAKNIQYF.

This clonotype has at least ten counts. The chain couples TRBV20-1 to TRBJ2-2, with 11 bases identical to TRBD2. Germline lookup yields CDR1 DFQATT and CDR2 SNEGSKA (reference sequence). CDR3 length equals 16 residues. Trimming took 6 bases from V and 0 from J; bases not matched to a gene: 6. CDR3 sequence (DNA): TGCAGTGCAACAGGGACTAGCGGAACGAACACCGGGGAGCTGTTTTTT. It translates to CSATGTSGTNTGELFF.